The sample holds many counts of the clone carrying this TCR beta chain. Its cognate antigen is unknown. The data were taken from a study of neurological immune-mediated disorders. The team produced cDNA through 5'RACE using 10-nucleotide random UMIs. TCRdb re-derived calls from the 5' RACE reads in MiXCR, one entry per CDR3 protein. The top ten clones hold around 5% of a sample with under 40,000 distinct CDR3 sequences, roughly 6.9% of them seen once. CDR1 is DFQATT and CDR2 is SNEGSKA in the germline V gene (reference sequence). Trimming pared 0 bases from V and 0 bases from J, leaving 9 bases between. The CDR3 has 14 residues. Notes on the study in general: No CDR3 amino acid sequences recurred among expanded clones across subjects, suggesting private repertoires in all groups. HTLV-1-associated myelopathy ranked highest for TCR clonal expansion and multiple sclerosis lowest, beneath healthy controls.

This chain joins TRBV20-1 and TRBJ2-7, with D perhaps assigned TRBD1 or TRBD2 (5 bases each). The material sequenced was CD4+ T cells from blood. This sequence originates from a man aged 45 to 65 in good health. In DNA form, the CDR3 reads TGCAGTGCTAGAGATTGGGGGAGCTCCTACGAGCAGTACTTC. It encodes CSARDWGSSYEQYF.